The rows below give T cell receptor beta chains drawn from one sample of a study of OX40 agonist ivuxolimab in advanced cancers. Here immunoSEQ multiplex PCR was the method, and the copy in TCRdb shows in-frame clones only, minus some. This table holds 65,000 to 75,000 clones, roughly 85% found once. The sequences come from CD4+ or CD8+ T cells sorted from blood, collected in a trial of the OX40 agonist ivuxolimab. These receptors all come from an adult with an advanced solid tumor such as melanoma, head and neck, liver or kidney cancer. Both conserved end residues are part of each CDR3. The D gene is left open where the match is weak. Expanded clones get a size class; other rows say once, few or many, or leave the size out.

j_call: TRBJ2-1
d_call: .
clone_size: .
v_call: TRBV29-1
cdr3_nt: TGCAGCGTTCACCGGGTGAGCGGTTACAATGAGCAGTTCTTC
cdr3_aa: CSVHRVSGYNEQFF

j_call: TRBJ2-1
d_call: .
clone_size: once
v_call: TRBV5-1
cdr3_nt: TGCGCCAGCAGCTGGGACGGTACCGGGGAGCAGTTCTTC
cdr3_aa: CASSWDGTGEQFF

j_call: TRBJ2-3
d_call: .
clone_size: .
v_call: TRBV18
cdr3_nt: TGTGCCAGCTCACCAGGATCAGACTCCCGCACAGATACGCAGTATTTT
cdr3_aa: CASSPGSDSRTDTQYF

j_call: TRBJ2-7
d_call: TRBD1
clone_size: .
v_call: TRBV28
cdr3_nt: TGTGCCAGCAGTAATCAGGACAGGGTTCACGAGCAGTACTTC
cdr3_aa: CASSNQDRVHEQYF

j_call: TRBJ2-2
d_call: .
clone_size: many
v_call: TRBV7-2
cdr3_nt: TGTGCCAGCAGCTTAGTTGGCGGGACGATCGGGGAGCTGTTTTTT
cdr3_aa: CASSLVGGTIGELFF

j_call: TRBJ2-3
d_call: TRBD2
clone_size: .
v_call: TRBV2
cdr3_nt: TGTGCCAGCAGTGGCGGACTAGCGGGATCCACAGATACGCAGTATTTT
cdr3_aa: CASSGGLAGSTDTQYF

j_call: TRBJ2-7
d_call: TRBD1
clone_size: once
v_call: TRBV7-3
cdr3_nt: TGTGCCAGCAGCCCGACAGGGGGCTACGAGCAGTACTTC
cdr3_aa: CASSPTGGYEQYF

j_call: TRBJ2-1
d_call: TRBD2
clone_size: .
v_call: TRBV7-3
cdr3_nt: TGTGCCAGCAGCAAATCTAGCGGAGGGGCCTACAATGAGCAGTTCTTC
cdr3_aa: CASSKSSGGAYNEQFF

j_call: TRBJ2-4
d_call: TRBD2
clone_size: .
v_call: TRBV19
cdr3_nt: TGTGCCAGTAGTATGAAGAGGGGACTAGCGGGGCTAGCCAAAAACATTCAGTACTTC
cdr3_aa: CASSMKRGLAGLAKNIQYF

j_call: TRBJ2-7
d_call: .
clone_size: few
v_call: TRBV10-3
cdr3_nt: TGTGCCATCAGTGAGCCTAGCAGCTCCTACGAGCAGTACTTC
cdr3_aa: CAISEPSSSYEQYF

j_call: TRBJ2-1
d_call: .
clone_size: .
v_call: TRBV2
cdr3_nt: TGTGCCAGCAGTGAAGCGGGAGGTTTGAATGAGCAGTTCTTC
cdr3_aa: CASSEAGGLNEQFF

j_call: TRBJ2-7
d_call: TRBD2
clone_size: once
v_call: TRBV6-6
cdr3_nt: TGTGCCAGCAGTTACAGGGCTAGCGGGAGCTACGAGCAGTACTTC
cdr3_aa: CASSYRASGSYEQYF

j_call: TRBJ1-6
d_call: TRBD1
clone_size: .
v_call: TRBV10-2
cdr3_nt: TGCGCCAGCAGTATTACAGGGGGGCTTAATTCACCCCTCCACTTT
cdr3_aa: CASSITGGLNSPLHF

j_call: TRBJ2-5
d_call: TRBD1
clone_size: .
v_call: TRBV11-2
cdr3_nt: TGTGCCAGCAGCTGGCACAGGGGAGAGACCCAGTACTTC
cdr3_aa: CASSWHRGETQYF

j_call: TRBJ2-1
d_call: TRBD1
clone_size: once
v_call: TRBV30
cdr3_nt: TGTGCCTGGGACAGGGGGCGGGAAGCGGGTGAGCAGTTCTTC
cdr3_aa: CAWDRGREAGEQFF

j_call: TRBJ2-7
d_call: TRBD1
clone_size: .
v_call: TRBV2
cdr3_nt: TGTGCCAGCAGTGAGAGGGACAGGCGATACTACGAGCAGTACTTC
cdr3_aa: CASSERDRRYYEQYF

j_call: TRBJ2-2
d_call: .
clone_size: .
v_call: TRBV7-6
cdr3_nt: TGTGCCAGCAGCTTAGTCACAGCGAAGAACACCGGGGAGCTGTTTTTT
cdr3_aa: CASSLVTAKNTGELFF

j_call: TRBJ1-2
d_call: TRBD1
clone_size: .
v_call: TRBV28
cdr3_nt: TGTGCCAGCAGTTTCCGCGACCTGACAGGGAACTATGGCTACACCTTC
cdr3_aa: CASSFRDLTGNYGYTF

j_call: TRBJ2-7
d_call: .
clone_size: .
v_call: TRBV5-6
cdr3_nt: TGTGCCAGCAGGGACCGACTAGACCTCAGATACGAGCAGTACTTC
cdr3_aa: CASRDRLDLRYEQYF

j_call: TRBJ1-1
d_call: TRBD1
clone_size: .
v_call: TRBV7-9
cdr3_nt: TGTGCCAGCAGCTCACAGGGGTTTGGTACTGAAGCTTTCTTT
cdr3_aa: CASSSQGFGTEAFF

j_call: TRBJ2-3
d_call: .
clone_size: .
v_call: TRBV19
cdr3_nt: TGTGCCAGTAGTATCTCTTATCCGGAGGGCGCAGATACGCAGTATTTT
cdr3_aa: CASSISYPEGADTQYF

j_call: TRBJ1-5
d_call: .
clone_size: .
v_call: TRBV15
cdr3_nt: TGTGCCACCAGCAGAACGAATCAGCCCCAGCATTTT
cdr3_aa: CATSRTNQPQHF

j_call: TRBJ2-5
d_call: TRBD2
clone_size: .
v_call: TRBV5-1
cdr3_nt: TGCGCCAGCACCAATGGACTAGCGGGAGTAGGGGAGACCCAGTACTTC
cdr3_aa: CASTNGLAGVGETQYF

j_call: TRBJ2-5
d_call: TRBD2
clone_size: .
v_call: TRBV11-3
cdr3_nt: TGTGCCAGCAGAGTTAAGGGGCTAGCGGGCTACGGGAGCGGGACCCAGTACTTC
cdr3_aa: CASRVKGLAGYGSGTQYF

j_call: TRBJ2-5
d_call: TRBD2
clone_size: few
v_call: TRBV11-1
cdr3_nt: TGTGCCAGCAGCCCGGGACTAGCGGGAGGGACCCAGTACTTC
cdr3_aa: CASSPGLAGGTQYF

j_call: TRBJ2-3
d_call: TRBD2
clone_size: .
v_call: TRBV6-1
cdr3_nt: TGTGCCACCAGGACTAGCGGGATGACAGATACGCAGTATTTT
cdr3_aa: CATRTSGMTDTQYF

j_call: TRBJ2-7
d_call: .
clone_size: .
v_call: TRBV7-2
cdr3_nt: TGTGCCAGCAGCAGACGCGGTGGGGGGAACTCCTACGAGCAGTACTTC
cdr3_aa: CASSRRGGGNSYEQYF